This T cell receptor (beta chain) was captured in a study of OX40 agonist ivuxolimab in advanced cancers. The overall study: Patients were approximately 80% male with ages roughly 23 to 85, mean 60.

Produced via immunoSEQ multiplex PCR; TCRdb's table is partial and in-frame only. The data hold some 70,000 clones, with 88% observed a single time. With respect to this clone: Its antigen is not known.

V shed 11 bases and J 6 bases; nucleotides not matched to a gene: 4. Germline values: CDR1 MDHEN, CDR2 SYDVKM. The CDR3 consists of 10 residues. General observations from the study: Both blood CD4+ and CD8+ T cells showed clonal growth by week 6 at 0.1 to 3.0 mg/kg.

The TCR sequence derives from an adult with an advanced solid tumor such as melanoma, head and neck, liver or kidney cancer. This rearrangement joins TRBV28 to TRBJ2-7, with 7 nucleotides matching TRBD1. This material consisted of CD4+ or CD8+ T cells sorted from blood, taken in a trial of the OX40 agonist ivuxolimab. The CDR3 DNA is TGTGCCGCGTCAGGGGGCGAGCAGTACTTC. Translation gives CAASGGEQYF.